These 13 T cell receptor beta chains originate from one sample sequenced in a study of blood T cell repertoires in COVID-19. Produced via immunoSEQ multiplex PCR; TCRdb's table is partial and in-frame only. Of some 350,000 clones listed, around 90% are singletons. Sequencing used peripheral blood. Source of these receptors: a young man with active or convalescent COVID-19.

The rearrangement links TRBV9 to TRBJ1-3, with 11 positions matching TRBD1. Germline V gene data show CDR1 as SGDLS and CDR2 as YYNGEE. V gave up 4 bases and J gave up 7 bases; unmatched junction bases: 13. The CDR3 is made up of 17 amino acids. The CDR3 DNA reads TGTGCCAGCAGCCCGAGTCGGGACAGGGGGATCCGGAACACCATATATTTT. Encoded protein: CASSPSRDRGIRNTIYF.

The CDR3: CASSSRATGGGYTF. CDR3 bases: TGTGCCAGCAGTTCTAGGGCGACAGGGGGTGGCTACACCTTC. The rearrangement joins TRBV28 to TRBJ1-2; TRBD1 agrees at 9 bases. Germline CDR1 MDHEN, CDR2 SYDVKM. CDR3 length equals 14 residues. V shed 4 bases and J 7 bases; nucleotides not matched to a gene: 7.

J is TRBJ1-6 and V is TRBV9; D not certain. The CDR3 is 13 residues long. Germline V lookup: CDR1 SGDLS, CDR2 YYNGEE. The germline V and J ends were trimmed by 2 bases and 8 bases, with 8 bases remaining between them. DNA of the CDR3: TGTGCCAGCAGCGTTTCGGTCGATTCACCCCTCCACTTT. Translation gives CASSVSVDSPLHF.

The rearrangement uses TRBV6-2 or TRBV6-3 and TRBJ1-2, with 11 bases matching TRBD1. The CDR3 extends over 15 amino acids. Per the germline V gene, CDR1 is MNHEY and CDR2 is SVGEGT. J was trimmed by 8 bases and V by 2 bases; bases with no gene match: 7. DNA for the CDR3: TGTGCCAGCAGTTACGGTTGGACAGGGGGCGAAGGCTACACCTTC. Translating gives CASSYGWTGGEGYTF.

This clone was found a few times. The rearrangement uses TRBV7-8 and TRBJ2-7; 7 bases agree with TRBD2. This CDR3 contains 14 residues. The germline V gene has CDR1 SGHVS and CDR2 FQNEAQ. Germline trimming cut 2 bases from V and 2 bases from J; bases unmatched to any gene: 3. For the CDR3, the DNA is TGTGCCAGCAGCTTAAGAGGGAGGGCCTACGAGCAGTACTTC. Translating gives CASSLRGRAYEQYF. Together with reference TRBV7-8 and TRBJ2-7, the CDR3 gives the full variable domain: GAGVSQSPRYKVAKRGQDVALRCDPISGHVSLFWYQQALGQGPEFLTYFQNEAQLDKSGLPSDRFFAERPEGSVSTLKIQRTQQEDSAVYLCASSLRGRAYEQYFGPGTRLTVT.

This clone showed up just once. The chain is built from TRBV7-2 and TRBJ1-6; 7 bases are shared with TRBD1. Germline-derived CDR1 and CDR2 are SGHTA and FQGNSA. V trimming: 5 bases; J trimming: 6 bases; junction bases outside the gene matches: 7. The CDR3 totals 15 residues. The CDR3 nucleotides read TGTGCCAGCAGCCCACAAACAGGGGTTAATTCACCCCTCCACTTT. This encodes CASSPQTGVNSPLHF.

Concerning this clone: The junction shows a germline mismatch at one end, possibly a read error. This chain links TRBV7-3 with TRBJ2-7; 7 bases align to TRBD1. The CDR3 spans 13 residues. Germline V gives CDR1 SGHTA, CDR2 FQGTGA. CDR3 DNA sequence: TGTGCCAGCAGCTTAACCTGGGACAGCCTGAAGCACTTC. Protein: CASSLTWDSLKHF.

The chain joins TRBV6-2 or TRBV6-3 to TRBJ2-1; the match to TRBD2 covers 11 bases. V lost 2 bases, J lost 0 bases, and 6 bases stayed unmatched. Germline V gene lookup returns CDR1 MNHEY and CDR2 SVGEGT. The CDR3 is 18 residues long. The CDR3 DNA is TGTGCCAGCAGTTACGGGCTAGCGGGAGGCAGCTCCTACAATGAGCAGTTCTTC. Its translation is CASSYGLAGGSSYNEQFF.

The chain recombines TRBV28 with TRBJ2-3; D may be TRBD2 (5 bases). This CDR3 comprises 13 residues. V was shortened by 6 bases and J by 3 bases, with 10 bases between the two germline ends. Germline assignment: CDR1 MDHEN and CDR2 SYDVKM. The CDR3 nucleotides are TGTGCCAGCAGACCCACGGGGACAGATACGCAGTATTTT. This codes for CASRPTGTDTQYF.

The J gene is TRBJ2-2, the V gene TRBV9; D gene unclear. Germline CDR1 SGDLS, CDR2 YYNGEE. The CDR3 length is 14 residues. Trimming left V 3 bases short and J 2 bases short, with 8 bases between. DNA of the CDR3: TGTGCCAGCAGCGAACTATCTAACACCGGGGAGCTGTTTTTT. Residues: CASSELSNTGELFF.

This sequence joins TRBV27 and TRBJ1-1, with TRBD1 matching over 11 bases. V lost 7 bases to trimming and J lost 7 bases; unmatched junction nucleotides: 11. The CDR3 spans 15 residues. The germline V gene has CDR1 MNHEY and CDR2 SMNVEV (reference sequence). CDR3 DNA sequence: TGTGCCAGCACCCGAAGGAGGGACAGGGGGGTTGAAGCTTTCTTT. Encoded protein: CASTRRRDRGVEAFF.

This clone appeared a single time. CDR3 sequence reads: CASSMSSGYEQFF. The CDR3 coding sequence is TGTGCCAGTAGTATGAGTAGCGGATATGAGCAGTTCTTC. The rearrangement uses TRBV19 and TRBJ2-1; a weak D match, TRBD2 (6 bases). In germline, CDR1 is LNHDA, CDR2 SQIVND (reference sequence). The CDR3 totals 13 residues. Trimming shortened V by 3 bases and J by 8 bases, and 11 bases separated the two germline ends.

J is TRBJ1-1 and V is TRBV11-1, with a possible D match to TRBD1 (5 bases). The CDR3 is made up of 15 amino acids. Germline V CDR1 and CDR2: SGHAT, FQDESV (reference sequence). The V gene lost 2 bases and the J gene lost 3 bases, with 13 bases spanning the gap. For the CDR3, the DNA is TGTGCCAGCAGCTTACGGTCCTCCAGGGACACTGAAGCTTTCTTT. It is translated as CASSLRSSRDTEAFF.